Included here is one T cell receptor (beta chain) sequence, with context. These data originate in a study of tumour-infiltrating T cells in Burkitt lymphoma. Study-level information: Overall and progression-free survival were predicted by productive clonality.

In germline, CDR1 is SNHLY, CDR2 FYNNEI. V was pared by 7 bases and J by 6 bases, with 13 bases between. CDR3 length: 13 amino acids. Clones were sequenced by immunoSEQ multiplex PCR, and TCRdb holds only the in-frame ones, with some missing. The profile covers 6,000 to 8,500 clones, with about 69% appearing a single time and 35% to 45% taken by the ten largest. This clonotype was obtained from a human donor with diffuse large B-cell lymphoma. The chain has TRBV2 and TRBJ2-1, with a weak D call TRBD1 (6 bases). Sequenced: tumor tissue. The CDR3 DNA is TGTGCCAGCACCAGGCTCAGGGGCAATGAGCAGTTCTTC. Translating gives CASTRLRGNEQFF.